This T cell receptor (beta chain) was identified during a study of pediatric ulcerative colitis (dated by TCRdb to about 2019). As for the study more broadly: Of the ulcerative colitis patients, roughly seven had pancolitis and two had left-sided colitis, and histology in every patient was consistent with ulcerative colitis. Roughly ten newly diagnosed, treatment-naive pediatric ulcerative colitis patients and a handful of non-IBD control children each provided paired blood and rectal samples. By Pediatric Ulcerative Colitis Activity Index, two patients had mild disease, several had moderate disease and three had acute severe colitis.

The cysteine opens and the phenylalanine closes a CDR3 of 14 amino acids. Solely the CDR3 DNA is kept, with 42 bases framed from the first base. The germline V gene encodes CDR1 SGHRS and CDR2 YFSETQ. Turning to this clone: Its antigen specificity is not known. A read error may account for a junction end that differs from germline.

Study-wide findings and limitations: Rectal repertoire features separated controls, mild-moderate and acute severe colitis patients; acute severe colitis showed reduced rectal diversity due to clonal expansions. Because the repertoires came from total lymphocyte DNA, rare subsets such as regulatory T cells may have patterns that are not reflected. With only a few individuals, the healthy control group was small. Significantly higher autologous blood-rectal clonal overlap was found in ulcerative colitis patients than in controls, which suggested increased T cell trafficking to inflamed tissue. A couple of rectal CDR3 clonotypes were present in all ulcerative colitis patients and in none of the controls. For technical reasons, blood samples from a couple of patients gave substantially fewer templates, and these samples were excluded from the blood-rectal overlap analysis.

Using the immunoSEQ TRB Survey service, rearranged CDR3 beta regions were amplified from genomic DNA with multiplex V and J primers. To keep sequencing depth equal across samples, survey-level depth of up to 500,000 reads per sample was applied. The libraries were purified, combined into pools and sequenced with Illumina technology. The published analysis was carried out like this. Productive clonality, sample overlap, pairwise scatters, CDR3 beta length, V/D/J gene usage and productiveness were all assessed with the immunoSEQ online tools. Calculated diversity was defined as the number of unique rearrangements divided by total templates times 100, and Shannon and Simpson indices were additionally computed. For principal component analysis, Z-score normalized data were analyzed with the R prcomp function and the ggbiplot package. Blood-rectal clonal overlap within each subject was quantified with Morisita's index. TCRdb mirrors the immuneACCESS table, restricted to in-frame sequences. Some clones are absent from its copies; in checked studies, under half trace to an unresolved V gene, and the reason for the others is unknown. The V and J calls and clone size are taken from that table; D and trimming were inferred from the DNA. The sample table lists approximately 32,000 clones, roughly four fifths of them with a count of one. The ten largest account for 3.5% to 4.5% of the sample.

Before the diagnostic colonoscopy, none of the ulcerative colitis patients had been given immunosuppressive medication. Blood was sampled at the time of the colonoscopy. The Wizard kit (Promega) was used to extract genomic DNA from the blood and intestinal samples. The sequencing input was blood. The V and J genes are TRBV5-1 and TRBJ1-5; there is no confident call for the D gene. The clonotype was recovered from a boy between 10 and 17 years old with severe ulcerative colitis. The CDR3 region: CAISLGGIDQPQHF. The DNA reads as follows: TGCGCCATCAGCTTGGGCGGGATCGACCAGCCCCAGCATTTT. The full variable domain, with segments outside the CDR3 supplied by the reference TRBV5-1 and TRBJ1-5 proteins, appears as KAGVTQTPRYLIKTRGQQVTLSCSPISGHRSVSWYQQTPGQGLQFLFEYFSETQRNKGNFPGRFSGRQFSNSRSEMNVSTLELGDSALYLCAISLGGIDQPQHFGDGTRLSIL.